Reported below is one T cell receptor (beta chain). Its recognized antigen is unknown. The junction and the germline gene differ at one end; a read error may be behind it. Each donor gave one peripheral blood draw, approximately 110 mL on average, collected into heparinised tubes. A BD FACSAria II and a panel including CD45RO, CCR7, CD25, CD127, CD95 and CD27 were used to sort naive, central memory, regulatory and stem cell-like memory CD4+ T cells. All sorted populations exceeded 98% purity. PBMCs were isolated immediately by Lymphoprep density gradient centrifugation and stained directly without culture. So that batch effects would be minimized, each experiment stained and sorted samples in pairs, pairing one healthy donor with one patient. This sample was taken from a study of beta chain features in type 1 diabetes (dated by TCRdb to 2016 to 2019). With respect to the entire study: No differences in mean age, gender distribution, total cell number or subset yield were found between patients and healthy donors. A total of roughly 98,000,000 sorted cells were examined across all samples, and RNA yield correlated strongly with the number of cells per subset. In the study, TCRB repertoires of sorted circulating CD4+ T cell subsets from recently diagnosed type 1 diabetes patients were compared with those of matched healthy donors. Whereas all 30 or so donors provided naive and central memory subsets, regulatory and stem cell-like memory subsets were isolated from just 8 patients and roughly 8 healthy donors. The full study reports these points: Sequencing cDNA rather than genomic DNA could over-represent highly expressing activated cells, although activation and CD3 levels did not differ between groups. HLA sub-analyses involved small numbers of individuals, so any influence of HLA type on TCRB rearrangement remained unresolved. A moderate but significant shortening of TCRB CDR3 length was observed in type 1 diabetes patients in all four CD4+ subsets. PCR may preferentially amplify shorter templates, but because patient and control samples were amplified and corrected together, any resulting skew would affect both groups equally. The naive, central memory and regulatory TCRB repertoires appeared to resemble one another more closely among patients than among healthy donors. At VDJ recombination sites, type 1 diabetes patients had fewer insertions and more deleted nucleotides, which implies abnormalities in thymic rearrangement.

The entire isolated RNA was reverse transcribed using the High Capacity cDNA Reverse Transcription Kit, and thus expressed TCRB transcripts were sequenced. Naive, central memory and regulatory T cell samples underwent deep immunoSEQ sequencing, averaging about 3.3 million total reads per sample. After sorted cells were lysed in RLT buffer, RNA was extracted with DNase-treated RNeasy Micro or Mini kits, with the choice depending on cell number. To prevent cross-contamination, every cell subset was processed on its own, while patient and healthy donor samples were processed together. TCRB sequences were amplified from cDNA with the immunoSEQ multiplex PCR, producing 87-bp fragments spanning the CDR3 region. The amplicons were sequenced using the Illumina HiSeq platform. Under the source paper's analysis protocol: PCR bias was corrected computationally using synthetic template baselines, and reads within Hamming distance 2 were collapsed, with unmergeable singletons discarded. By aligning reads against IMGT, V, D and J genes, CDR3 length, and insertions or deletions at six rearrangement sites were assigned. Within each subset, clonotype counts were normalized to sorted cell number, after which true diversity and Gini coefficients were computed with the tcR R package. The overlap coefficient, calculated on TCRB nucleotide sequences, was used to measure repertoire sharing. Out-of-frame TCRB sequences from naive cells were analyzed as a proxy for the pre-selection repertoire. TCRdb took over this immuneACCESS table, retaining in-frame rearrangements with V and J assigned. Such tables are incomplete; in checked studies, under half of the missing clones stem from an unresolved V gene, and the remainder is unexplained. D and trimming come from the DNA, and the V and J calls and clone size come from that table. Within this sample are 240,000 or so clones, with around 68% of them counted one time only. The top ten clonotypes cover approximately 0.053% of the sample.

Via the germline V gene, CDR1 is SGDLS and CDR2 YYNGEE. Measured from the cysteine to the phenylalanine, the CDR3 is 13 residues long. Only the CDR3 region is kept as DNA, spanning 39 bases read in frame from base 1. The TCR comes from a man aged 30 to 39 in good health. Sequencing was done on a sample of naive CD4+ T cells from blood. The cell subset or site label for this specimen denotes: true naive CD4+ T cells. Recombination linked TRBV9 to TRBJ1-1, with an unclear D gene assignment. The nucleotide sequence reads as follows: TGTGCCAGCAGCGGAAAGGTGAAAACTGAAGCTTTCTTT. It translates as CASSGKVKTEAFF. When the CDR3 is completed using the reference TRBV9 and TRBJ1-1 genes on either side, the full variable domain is DSGVTQTPKHLITATGQRVTLRCSPRSGDLSVYWYQQSLDQGLQFLIQYYNGEERAKGNILERFSAQQFPDLHSELNLSSLELGDSALYFCASSGKVKTEAFFGQGTRLTVV.